This T cell receptor beta chain stems from a study of blood T cell repertoires in COVID-19. Sequenced by immunoSEQ multiplex PCR; TCRdb stores in-frame clones only, minus some. The sample holds some 150,000 clones; over 80% are singletons and the top ten take around 0.91%. The V gene's germline CDR1 is SGHRS and CDR2 YFSETQ. The J segment lost 2 bases and the V segment lost 4 bases, leaving 8 bases of the junction unmatched. This CDR3 spans 15 amino acids. The sequence came from a woman aged 50 to 60 with acute or convalescent COVID-19. What was sequenced was peripheral blood. The chain carries TRBV5-1 and TRBJ2-7; 8 bases map to TRBD2. CDR3 sequence reads: CASSPVAGPTYEQYF. The CDR3 DNA reads TGCGCCAGCAGCCCTGTAGCGGGGCCGACCTACGAGCAGTACTTC. Together with reference TRBV5-1 and TRBJ2-7, the CDR3 gives the full variable domain: KAGVTQTPRYLIKTRGQQVTLSCSPISGHRSVSWYQQTPGQGLQFLFEYFSETQRNKGNFPGRFSGRQFSNSRSEMNVSTLELGDSALYLCASSPVAGPTYEQYFGPGTRLTVT.